Listed below are T cell receptor beta chains from one sample, sequenced in a study of immune cell composition in non-small cell lung cancer. Here immunoSEQ multiplex PCR was the method, and the copy in TCRdb shows in-frame clones only, minus some. The top ten hold 4.4% of the sample, which has about 7,000 clones, 70% seen once. The sequencing sample was made of lung tumor tissue. Receptor source: a human donor with non-small cell lung cancer. CDR3s leave out the opening cysteine and the closing phenylalanine or tryptophan.

J gene: TRBJ2-7
V gene: TRBV11-2
CDR3 protein: ASRQAGADSEQY

J gene: TRBJ2-3
V gene: TRBV5-1
CDR3 protein: ASSSRLAGGSDTQY

J gene: TRBJ2-7
V gene: TRBV28
CDR3 protein: ASSDVRYEQY

J gene: TRBJ1-1
V gene: TRBV18
CDR3 protein: ASSPQTGGSEAF

J gene: TRBJ1-6
V gene: TRBV5-1
CDR3 protein: ASRPMTGEYNSPLH

J gene: TRBJ1-6
V gene: TRBV30
CDR3 protein: AWRGGQEYNSPLH

J gene: TRBJ1-2
V gene: TRBV6-1
CDR3 protein: ASSEGSYGYT

J gene: TRBJ2-3
V gene: TRBV2
CDR3 protein: ASGDFFTDTQY

J gene: TRBJ2-3
V gene: TRBV5-1
CDR3 protein: AGLPGLAGGHTQY

J gene: TRBJ2-1
V gene: TRBV28
CDR3 protein: AAKGASGLNYYNEQF

J gene: TRBJ2-3
V gene: TRBV29-1
CDR3 protein: SGRSGRAANTQY

J gene: TRBJ2-7
V gene: TRBV5-4
CDR3 protein: ASSVPLQDRSYEQY

J gene: TRBJ1-4
V gene: TRBV30
CDR3 protein: AWRETNRGTNEKLF

J gene: TRBJ1-2
V gene: TRBV9
CDR3 protein: ASSVAGQGYGYT

J gene: TRBJ2-5
V gene: TRBV5-1
CDR3 protein: ASSLGTVAGADETQY

J gene: TRBJ2-7
V gene: TRBV6-6
CDR3 protein: ASSYSSGGPGEQY

J gene: TRBJ1-1
V gene: TRBV18
CDR3 protein: ASSVGGYNTEAF

J gene: TRBJ1-5
V gene: TRBV2
CDR3 protein: ASSGTGGEMEPQH

J gene: TRBJ2-7
V gene: TRBV6-6
CDR3 protein: ASSNNMGAYEQY

J gene: TRBJ2-1
V gene: TRBV7-2
CDR3 protein: ASRASGTGRVNEQF

J gene: TRBJ2-2
V gene: TRBV18
CDR3 protein: ASSPIRGIGELF

J gene: TRBJ2-2
V gene: TRBV27
CDR3 protein: ASSSPGLAGLVGTGELF

J gene: TRBJ1-6
V gene: TRBV27
CDR3 protein: ASSPQQGRGSPLH

J gene: TRBJ1-1
V gene: TRBV6-1
CDR3 protein: ASSDRVVPEAF

J gene: TRBJ2-4
V gene: TRBV10-1
CDR3 protein: ASMEQGGTIQY

J gene: TRBJ2-7
V gene: TRBV5-4
CDR3 protein: ASSWAPSSEQY

J gene: TRBJ2-6
V gene: TRBV2
CDR3 protein: ASRQGVSSGANVLT

J gene: TRBJ2-7
V gene: TRBV15
CDR3 protein: ATSRAGTSGDYEQY

J gene: TRBJ1-1
V gene: TRBV18
CDR3 protein: ASSPLAVSTKAF

J gene: TRBJ2-3
V gene: TRBV28
CDR3 protein: ASRLGGISDTQY

J gene: TRBJ1-2
V gene: TRBV6-5
CDR3 protein: ASADRGRSYGYT

J gene: TRBJ2-1
V gene: TRBV7-9
CDR3 protein: ASSTGTGGYNEQF

J gene: TRBJ1-1
V gene: TRBV7-9
CDR3 protein: ASSLALHMNTEAF

J gene: TRBJ1-2
V gene: TRBV25-1
CDR3 protein: ASKGGVGYT

J gene: TRBJ2-7
V gene: TRBV27
CDR3 protein: ASSFSLAGRQY

J gene: TRBJ1-1
V gene: TRBV2
CDR3 protein: ASRSDRGRTEAF

J gene: TRBJ1-1
V gene: TRBV19
CDR3 protein: ASSIGGGNTEAF

J gene: TRBJ1-6
V gene: TRBV10-3
CDR3 protein: ATRGGVGSPLH

J gene: TRBJ2-7
V gene: TRBV2
CDR3 protein: ASRYSNQGREQY

J gene: TRBJ2-1
V gene: TRBV7-2
CDR3 protein: ASSPRVGLRWTEQF

J gene: TRBJ2-1
V gene: TRBV7-2
CDR3 protein: ASTNSVGSGSFHEQF

J gene: TRBJ2-7
V gene: TRBV7-6
CDR3 protein: ASSFGTVKSSSYEQY

J gene: TRBJ2-7
V gene: TRBV9
CDR3 protein: ASSRGNSFYEQY

J gene: TRBJ2-7
V gene: TRBV5-1
CDR3 protein: ASSLELAGNYEQY

J gene: TRBJ1-6
V gene: TRBV5-5
CDR3 protein: ASSTGTAYNSPLH

J gene: TRBJ1-2
V gene: TRBV7-6
CDR3 protein: ASSLWQGPNYGYT

J gene: TRBJ2-1
V gene: TRBV5-1
CDR3 protein: ASSPGQTSYNEQF

J gene: TRBJ1-6
V gene: TRBV5-6
CDR3 protein: ASSLVPGWNSPLH

J gene: TRBJ1-1
V gene: TRBV6-5
CDR3 protein: ASEGATEAF

J gene: TRBJ2-3
V gene: TRBV11-3
CDR3 protein: ASSREEGGTDTQY

J gene: TRBJ1-1
V gene: TRBV18
CDR3 protein: ASSGQRNTEAF

J gene: TRBJ2-1
V gene: TRBV11-3
CDR3 protein: ASSGQTDPYNEQF

J gene: TRBJ2-6
V gene: TRBV15
CDR3 protein: ATSIDRASSGANVLT

J gene: TRBJ2-1
V gene: TRBV7-9
CDR3 protein: ASSLGQGSYNEQF